Shown below are 11 T cell receptor beta chains from a single sample sequenced in a study of T cell therapy after organ transplantation. Assay used: immunoSEQ multiplex PCR; TCRdb lists only in-frame clones, some missing. This table has approximately 20,000 clones, roughly four fifths appearing once. As for time point: 4-8 weeks after completion of therapy. These receptors are not linked to any known antigen. This specimen was CD8+ T cells from blood, taken after autologous CMV-specific T cell therapy. The receptors come from a human patient who had received a solid organ transplant and had CMV disease. Some T cells may have originated in the graft donor.

This chain uses TRBV12-5 with TRBJ2-1; TRBD1 agrees at 9 bases. Germline CDR1 is LGHNT and CDR2 is FRNRAP. The ends lost 3 bases at V and 6 bases at J; junction bases unmatched: 3. CDR3 length: 14 amino acids. CDR3 sequence: CASGLQGAANEQFF. The CDR3 DNA is TGTGCTAGTGGTTTACAGGGGGCGGCCAATGAGCAGTTCTTC.

V gene TRBV6-5 combines with J gene TRBJ1-6; no clear D gene. The V gene lost 0 bases and the J gene lost 9 bases, with 12 bases spanning the gap. This CDR3 spans 15 amino acids. Germline-derived CDR1 and CDR2 are MNHEY and SVGAGI. The CDR3 spells CASSYSSNIVSPLHF. CDR3 sequence (DNA): TGTGCCAGCAGTTACTCGAGTAACATAGTTTCACCCCTCCACTTT.

A single count supports this clone. This chain links TRBV30 with TRBJ2-7; tentative D call: TRBD1 (6 bases). The V and J ends lost 1 base and 5 bases respectively, with 12 bases between them. There are 13 residues in the CDR3. Germline CDR1 GTSNPN, CDR2 SVGIG (reference sequence). The CDR3 region is CAWSAQGPHEQYF. CDR3 nucleotide sequence: TGTGCCTGGAGTGCACAGGGCCCCCACGAGCAGTACTTC.

By frequency in the sample, this clone is medium-sized (0.01 to 0.1%). Additional DNA sequences in this sample encode the identical CDR3. The chain has TRBV6-5 and TRBJ2-2; D remains ambiguous. V shed 9 bases and J shed 1 base, with 6 bases lying between them. The CDR3 contains 12 residues. Germline CDR1 is MNHEY and CDR2 is SVGAGI. In DNA, the CDR3 is TGTGCCAGTCGTCAGAACACCGGGGAGCTGTTTTTT. Translation: CASRQNTGELFF.

This clone appeared a single time. The genes are TRBV15 and TRBJ2-3; D call uncertain. The CDR3 length is 15 residues. Between the trimmed V and J ends, which lost 1 base and 2 bases, there was a span of 10 bases. The germline V gene has CDR1 LNHNV and CDR2 YYDKDF (reference sequence). The CDR3 protein is CATSRVEENTDTQYF. Here the CDR3 DNA reads TGTGCCACCAGCAGAGTCGAGGAAAACACAGATACGCAGTATTTT.

This clone was found a few times. This chain joins TRBV19 and TRBJ2-2; 9 bases align to TRBD1. Germline V lookup: CDR1 LNHDA, CDR2 SQIVND (reference sequence). The CDR3 loop spans 14 amino acids. J was trimmed by 5 bases and V by 10 bases; bases with no gene match: 8. For the CDR3, the DNA is TGTGCCACCCCATCCGGGACAGGGACCGGGGAGCTGTTTTTT. This translates into CATPSGTGTGELFF.

The J gene is TRBJ2-7, the V gene TRBV10-3, with a possible D match to TRBD2 (5 bases). This CDR3 comprises 14 residues. Germline V gene data show CDR1 as ENHRY and CDR2 as SYGVKD. V was clipped by 6 bases and J by 4 bases, with 16 bases between them. The CDR3 sequence is CAISTEGFSYEQYF. DNA for the CDR3: TGTGCCATCAGCACTGAGGGATTCAGTTACGAGCAGTACTTC.

The chain uses TRBV6-5 and TRBJ2-7, with 8 bases that match TRBD1. Germline trimming cut 5 bases from V and 3 bases from J; bases unmatched to any gene: 0. This CDR3 comprises 12 residues. CDR1 is MNHEY and CDR2 is SVGAGI in the germline V gene. Written as DNA, the CDR3 is TGTGCCAGCAGTGACAGGGGCTACGAGCAGTACTTC. Residues: CASSDRGYEQYF.

This chain connects TRBV2 to TRBJ1-2, with D hard to call. Between the trimmed V and J ends, which lost 8 bases and 1 base, there was a span of 8 bases. CDR1 is SNHLY, CDR2 FYNNEI, per germline. This CDR3 contains 12 residues. Written as DNA, the CDR3 is TGTGCCAGCCTCTCTAATAACTATGGCTACACCTTC. It specifies CASLSNNYGYTF.

This chain uses TRBV14 with TRBJ2-7, with D possibly matching TRBD1 (6 bases). The V and J ends lost 6 bases and 3 bases respectively, with 15 bases between them. CDR3 length: 14 amino acids. Germline CDR1 reads SGHDN; CDR2 reads FVKESK. The CDR3 loop reads CASSHRDINYEQYF. CDR3 DNA sequence: TGTGCCAGCAGTCACCGGGACATAAACTACGAGCAGTACTTC.

This chain links TRBV19 with TRBJ2-7; 9 bases line up with TRBD1. V dropped 5 bases and J dropped 4; count of bases not matched to a gene: 15. The CDR3 runs 17 residues. Germline V gives CDR1 LNHDA, CDR2 SQIVND (reference sequence). The CDR3: CASSSQGADYSFYEQYF. CDR3 bases: TGTGCCAGTAGTTCACAGGGGGCAGATTATTCGTTTTACGAGCAGTACTTC.